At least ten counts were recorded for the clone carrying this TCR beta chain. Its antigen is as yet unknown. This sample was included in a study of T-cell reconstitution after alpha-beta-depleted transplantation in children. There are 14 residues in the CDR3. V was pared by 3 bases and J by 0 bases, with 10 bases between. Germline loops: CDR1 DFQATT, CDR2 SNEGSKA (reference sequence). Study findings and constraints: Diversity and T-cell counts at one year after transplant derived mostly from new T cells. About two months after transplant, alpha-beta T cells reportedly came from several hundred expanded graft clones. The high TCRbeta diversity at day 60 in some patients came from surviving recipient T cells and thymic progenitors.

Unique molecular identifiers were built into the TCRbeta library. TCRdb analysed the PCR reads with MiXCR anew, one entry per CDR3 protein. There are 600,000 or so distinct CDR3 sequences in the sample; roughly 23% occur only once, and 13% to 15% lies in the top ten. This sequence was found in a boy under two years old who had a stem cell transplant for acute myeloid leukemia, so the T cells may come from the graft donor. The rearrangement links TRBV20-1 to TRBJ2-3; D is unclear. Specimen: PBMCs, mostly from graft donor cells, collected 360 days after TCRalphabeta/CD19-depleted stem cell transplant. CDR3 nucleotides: TGCAGTGCTAGTTTCCCGGATAGCACAGATACGCAGTATTTT. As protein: CSASFPDSTDTQYF.